This TCR beta chain was recovered during a study of regulatory T cells in long-lasting Graves disease. Time point noted: newly diagnosed GD, antithyroid drugs for less than 3 months. PBMCs provided the RNA from which the TCR library was made. CDR3-region Arm-PCR and iRepertoire HTBI primers produced the TCR beta libraries. TCRdb independently ran MiXCR on the multiplex PCR reads; one entry per CDR3 protein. The profile covers 400,000 to 550,000 distinct CDR3 sequences, with 16% appearing a single time and about 25% taken by the ten largest. Trimming at V came to 4 bases and at J to 2 bases, leaving 8 bases not matched to a gene. The CDR3 spans 16 residues. Germline CDR1 reads LGHDT; CDR2 reads YNNKEL (reference sequence). Study outcomes and limitations: Graves' patients with persistent disease showed TCR diversity lower than patients newly diagnosed. Persistent patients shared 2,741 public clonotypes among themselves. Newly diagnosed patients shared fewer, at some 900.

This clonotype was picked up many times. Its antigen is undetermined. The same specimen was also included in a second study, on T cells in Graves' hyperthyroidism and ophthalmopathy. That source reports: Orbital computed tomography, thyroid ultrasound, serum thyroxine and TRAb, and clinical symptoms together informed the diagnoses. Blood also held most thyroid clonotypes expanded beyond 0.001.

The sample was peripheral blood mononuclear cells (PBMCs), taken at new diagnosis, from a patient treated with antithyroid drugs. The sequence was collected from a woman aged 18-29 years with Graves disease. The V gene is TRBV3-1, the J gene TRBJ1-2, with 9 nucleotides matching TRBD1. The CDR3 DNA reads as TGTGCCAGCAGCCCCAAGACCGGGACAGGGAACTATGGCTACACCTTC. It translates to CASSPKTGTGNYGYTF.